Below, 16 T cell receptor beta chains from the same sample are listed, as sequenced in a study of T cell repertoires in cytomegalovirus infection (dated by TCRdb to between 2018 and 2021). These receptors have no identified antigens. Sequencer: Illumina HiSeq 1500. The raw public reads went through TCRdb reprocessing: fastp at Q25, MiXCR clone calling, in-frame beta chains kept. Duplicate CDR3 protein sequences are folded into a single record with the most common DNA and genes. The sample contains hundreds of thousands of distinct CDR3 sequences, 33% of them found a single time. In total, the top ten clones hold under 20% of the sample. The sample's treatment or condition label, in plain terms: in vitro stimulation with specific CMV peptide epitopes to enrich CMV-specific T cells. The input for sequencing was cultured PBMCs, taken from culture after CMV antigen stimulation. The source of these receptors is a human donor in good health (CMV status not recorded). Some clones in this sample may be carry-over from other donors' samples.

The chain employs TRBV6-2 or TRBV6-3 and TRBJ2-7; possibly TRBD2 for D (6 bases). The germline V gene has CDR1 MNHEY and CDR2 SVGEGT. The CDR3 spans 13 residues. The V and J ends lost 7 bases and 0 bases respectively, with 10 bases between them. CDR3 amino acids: CASIPTSSYEQYF. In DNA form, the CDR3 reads TGTGCCAGCATTCCGACTAGCTCCTACGAGCAGTACTTC.

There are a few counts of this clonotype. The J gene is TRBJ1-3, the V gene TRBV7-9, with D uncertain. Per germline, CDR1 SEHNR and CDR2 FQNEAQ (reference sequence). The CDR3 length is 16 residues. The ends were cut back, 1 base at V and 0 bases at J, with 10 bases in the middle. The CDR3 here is CASSLGPAFSGNTIYF. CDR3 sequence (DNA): TGTGCCAGCAGCTTAGGGCCAGCTTTCTCTGGAAACACCATATATTTT.

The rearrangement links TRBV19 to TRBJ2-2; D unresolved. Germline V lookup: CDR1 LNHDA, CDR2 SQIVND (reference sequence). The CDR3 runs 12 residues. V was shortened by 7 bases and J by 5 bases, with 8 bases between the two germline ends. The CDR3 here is CASNFPTGELFF. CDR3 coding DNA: TGTGCCAGTAATTTTCCGACCGGGGAGCTGTTTTTT.

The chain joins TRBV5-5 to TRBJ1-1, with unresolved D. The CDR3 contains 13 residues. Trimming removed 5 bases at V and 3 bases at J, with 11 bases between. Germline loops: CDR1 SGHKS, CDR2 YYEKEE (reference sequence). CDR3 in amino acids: CASRRLGYTEAFF. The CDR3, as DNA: TGTGCCAGCAGACGACTGGGGTACACTGAAGCTTTCTTT.

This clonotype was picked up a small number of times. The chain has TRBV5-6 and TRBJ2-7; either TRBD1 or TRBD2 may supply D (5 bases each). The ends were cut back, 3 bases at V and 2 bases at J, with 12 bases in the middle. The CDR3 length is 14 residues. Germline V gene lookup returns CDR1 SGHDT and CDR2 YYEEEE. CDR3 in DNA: TGTGCCAGCAGCTCGCTGACGGGACCCTACGAGCAGTACGTC. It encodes CASSSLTGPYEQYV.

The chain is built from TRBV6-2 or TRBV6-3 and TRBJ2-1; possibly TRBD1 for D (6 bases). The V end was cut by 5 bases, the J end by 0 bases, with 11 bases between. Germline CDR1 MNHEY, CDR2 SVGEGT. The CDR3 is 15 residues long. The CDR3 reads CASSSRGFSYNEQFF. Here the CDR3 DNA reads TGTGCCAGCAGTAGCAGGGGTTTCTCCTACAATGAGCAGTTCTTC.

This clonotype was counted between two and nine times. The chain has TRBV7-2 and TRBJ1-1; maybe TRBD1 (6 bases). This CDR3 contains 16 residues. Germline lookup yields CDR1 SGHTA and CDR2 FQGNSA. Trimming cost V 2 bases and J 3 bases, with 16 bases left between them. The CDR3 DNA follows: TGTGCCAGCAGCTTATTGCGGGGGCTCCGGCACACTGAAGCTTTCTTT. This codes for CASSLLRGLRHTEAFF. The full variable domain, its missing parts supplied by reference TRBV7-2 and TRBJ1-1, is GAGVSQSPSNKVTEKGKDVELRCDPISGHTALYWYRQSLGQGLEFLIYFQGNSAPDKSGLPSDRFSAERTGGSVSTLTIQRTQQEDSAVYLCASSLLRGLRHTEAFFGQGTRLTVV.

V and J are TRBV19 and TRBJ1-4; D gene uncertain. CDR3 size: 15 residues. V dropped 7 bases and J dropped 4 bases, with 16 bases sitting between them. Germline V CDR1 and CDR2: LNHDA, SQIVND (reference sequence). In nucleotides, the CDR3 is TGTGCCAGTATCCCTTGGCGGCGGAATAATGAAAAACTGTTTTTT. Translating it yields CASIPWRRNNEKLFF.

The CDR3: CASSIDYGYTF. The CDR3 DNA is TGTGCCAGTAGTATCGACTATGGCTACACCTTC. This sequence joins TRBV19 and TRBJ1-2; D unresolved. The CDR3 is 11 amino acids. Germline lookup yields CDR1 LNHDA and CDR2 SQIVND (reference sequence). V lost 3 bases, J lost 3 bases, and 2 bases lay in between. The whole variable domain, remainder taken from reference TRBV19 and TRBJ1-2, is DGGITQSPKYLFRKEGQNVTLSCEQNLNHDAMYWYRQDPGQGLRLIYYSQIVNDFQKGDIAEGYSVSREKKESFPLTVTSAQKNPTAFYLCASSIDYGYTFGSGTRLTVV.

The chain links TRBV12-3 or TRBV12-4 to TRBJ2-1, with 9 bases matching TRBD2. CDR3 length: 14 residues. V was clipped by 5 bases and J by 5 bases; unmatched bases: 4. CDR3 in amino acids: CASSLSGRDNEQFF. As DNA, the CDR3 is TGTGCCAGCAGTCTTAGCGGGAGAGACAATGAGCAGTTCTTC.

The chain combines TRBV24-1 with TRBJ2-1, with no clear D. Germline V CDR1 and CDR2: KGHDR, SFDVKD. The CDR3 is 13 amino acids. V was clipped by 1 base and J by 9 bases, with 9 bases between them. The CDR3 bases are TGTGCCACCAGTGATTTCCCTGTTGGTGAGCAGTTCTTC. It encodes CATSDFPVGEQFF.

This CDR3 reads CASSPSAREKLFF. Here the CDR3 DNA reads TGTGCCAGCAGCCCCTCGGCGAGGGAAAAACTGTTTTTT. J is TRBJ1-4 and V is TRBV7-9; D uncertain. Germline lookup yields CDR1 SEHNR and CDR2 FQNEAQ (reference sequence). Trimming removed 5 bases at V and 8 bases at J, with 12 bases between. This CDR3 is built from 13 residues.

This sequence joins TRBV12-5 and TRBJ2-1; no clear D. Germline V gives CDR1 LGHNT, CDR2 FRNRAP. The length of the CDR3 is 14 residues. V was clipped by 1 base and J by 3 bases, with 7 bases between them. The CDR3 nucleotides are TGTGCTAGTGGTTTGGGGTCCGTCTACAATGAGCAGTTCTTC. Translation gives CASGLGSVYNEQFF. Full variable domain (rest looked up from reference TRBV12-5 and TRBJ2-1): DARVTQTPRHKVTEMGQEVTMRCQPILGHNTVFWYRQTMMQGLELLAYFRNRAPLDDSGMPKDRFSAEMPDATLATLKIQPSEPRDSAVYFCASGLGSVYNEQFFGPGTRLTVL.

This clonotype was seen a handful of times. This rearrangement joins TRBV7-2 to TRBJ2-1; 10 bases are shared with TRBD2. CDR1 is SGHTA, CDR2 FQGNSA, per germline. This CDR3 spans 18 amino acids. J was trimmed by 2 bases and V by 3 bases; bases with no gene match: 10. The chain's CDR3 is CASSFPLTGTSAYNEQFF. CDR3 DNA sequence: TGTGCCAGCAGCTTCCCGTTAACCGGGACTAGCGCCTACAATGAGCAGTTCTTC.

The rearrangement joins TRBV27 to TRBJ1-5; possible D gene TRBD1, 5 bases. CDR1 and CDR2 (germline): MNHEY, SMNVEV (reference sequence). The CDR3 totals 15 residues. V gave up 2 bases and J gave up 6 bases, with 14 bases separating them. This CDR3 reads CASSLRQGRGQPQHF. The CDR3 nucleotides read TGTGCCAGCAGTTTACGGCAGGGAAGGGGTCAGCCCCAGCATTTT.

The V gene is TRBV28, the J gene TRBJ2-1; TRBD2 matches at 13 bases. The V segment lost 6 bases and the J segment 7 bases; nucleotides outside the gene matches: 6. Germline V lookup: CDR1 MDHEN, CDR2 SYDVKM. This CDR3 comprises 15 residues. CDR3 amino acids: CASSWTSGRRNEQFF. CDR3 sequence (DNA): TGTGCCAGCAGCTGGACTAGCGGGAGAAGAAATGAGCAGTTCTTC. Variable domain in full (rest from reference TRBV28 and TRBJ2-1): DVKVTQSSRYLVKRTGEKVFLECVQDMDHENMFWYRQDPGLGLRLIYFSYDVKMKEKGDIPEGYSVSREKKERFSLILESASTNQTSMYLCASSWTSGRRNEQFFGPGTRLTVL.